Following are 12 T cell receptor beta chains from one sample sequenced in a study of early T cells in non-severe SARS-CoV-2 infection (dated by TCRdb to 2020 to 2023). The method behind the library was 5' RACE. The run used a NextSeq 500. Through fastp at Q25 and MiXCR, TCRdb rebuilt clones from the public reads, retaining in-frame beta chains. Entries that share a CDR3 protein sequence are merged under the most common genes and DNA. The sample records approximately 75,000 distinct CDR3 sequences, around 15% of which are singletons. The ten largest clonotypes hold roughly 3.8% of the sample. Sample: whole blood, taken at baseline. These receptors all stem from an adult who was a healthcare worker with PCR-confirmed SARS-CoV-2 infection or an uninfected control (not recorded which).

The V and J genes are TRBV18 and TRBJ1-1; TRBD1 matches 7 bases. The CDR3 length is 13 residues. The ends lost 4 bases at V and 5 bases at J; junction bases unmatched: 4. CDR1 is KGHSH, CDR2 LQKENI, per germline. The CDR3 DNA sequence: TGTGCCAGCTCACTGGACAGGCAGACTGAAGCTTTCTTT. It codes for CASSLDRQTEAFF. Drawing the rest from reference TRBV18 and TRBJ1-1, the complete variable domain is NAGVMQNPRHLVRRRGQEARLRCSPMKGHSHVYWYRQLPEEGLKFMVYLQKENIIDESGMPKERFSAEFPKEGPSILRIQQVVRGDSAAYFCASSLDRQTEAFFGQGTRLTVV.

This clonotype occurred many times. This chain joins TRBV7-9 and TRBJ2-3; a weak D match, TRBD2 (6 bases). The CDR3 consists of 13 residues. The V gene lost 6 bases and the J gene lost 2 bases, with 9 bases spanning the gap. CDR1 and CDR2 (germline): SEHNR, FQNEAQ (reference sequence). This CDR3 reads CASRAGYTDTQYF. The CDR3 nucleotides read TGTGCCAGCAGGGCGGGGTACACAGATACGCAGTATTTT.

This chain uses TRBV4-2 with TRBJ2-3; either TRBD1 or TRBD2 may supply D (5 bases each). Germline loops: CDR1 LGHNA, CDR2 YNFKEQ. V lost 4 bases to trimming and J lost 0 bases, with 17 bases between them. This CDR3 has 17 amino acids. The CDR3 region is CASSRDPRIPSTDTQYF. CDR3 DNA sequence: TGTGCCAGCAGCCGGGACCCCCGTATTCCTAGCACAGATACGCAGTATTTT.

This clonotype was counted a few times. The chain links TRBV7-2 to TRBJ2-1; 11 positions match TRBD2. CDR1 is SGHTA and CDR2 is FQGNSA in the germline V gene. Unmatched junction bases numbered 9, after V lost 2 bases and J lost 6 bases. This CDR3 spans 17 amino acids. DNA for the CDR3: TGTGCCAGCAGCTTATTTAGCGGGAGGGCCGGAGGCAATGAGCAGTTCTTC. Its translation: CASSLFSGRAGGNEQFF.

This clonotype was recorded a few times. The genes are TRBV7-3 and TRBJ2-2, with D uncertain. This CDR3 comprises 15 residues. CDR1 is SGHTA and CDR2 is FQGTGA in the germline V gene. V lost 5 bases, J lost 2 bases, and 12 bases lay in between. The CDR3 nucleotides are TGTGCCAGCAGCCCAATGGCGCGAAACACCGGGGAGCTGTTTTTT. It yields the protein CASSPMARNTGELFF.

This clonotype has more than one count but fewer than ten. The chain links TRBV20-1 to TRBJ2-5, with 9 bases matching TRBD2. V lost 0 bases to trimming and J lost 1 base; unmatched junction nucleotides: 9. Germline CDR1 reads DFQATT; CDR2 reads SNEGSKA (reference sequence). This CDR3 is built from 17 residues. The CDR3 region has the DNA TGCAGTGCTAGAGATGGGTGGGCTAGCGGGGCCCAAGAGACCCAGTACTTC. Translation: CSARDGWASGAQETQYF.

This clonotype has a handful of counts. CDR3 loop: CASTSSEGRKTQYF. The CDR3 DNA reads as TGCGCCAGCACATCTTCCGAGGGCCGCAAGACCCAGTACTTC. This chain uses TRBV5-1 with TRBJ2-5; TRBD2 is a possible D gene (5 bases). Per germline, CDR1 SGHRS and CDR2 YFSETQ. There are 14 residues in the CDR3. Trimming shortened V by 6 bases and J by 6 bases, and 18 bases separated the two germline ends.

The V and J genes are TRBV7-3 and TRBJ2-1; 8 positions agree with TRBD2. Per germline, CDR1 SGHTA and CDR2 FQGTGA. Losses at the gene ends were 5 bases for V and 4 bases for J; bases not matched to a gene: 10. The CDR3 contains 16 residues. CDR3 DNA: TGTGCCAGCAGCGTATCGGGACTAGATAGTTACAATGAGCAGTTCTTC. Translated, it gives CASSVSGLDSYNEQFF.

V is TRBV19 and J is TRBJ2-2; 12 bases fit TRBD2. This CDR3 region has 19 residues. Germline V gene data show CDR1 as LNHDA and CDR2 as SQIVND (reference sequence). After removal of 5 bases from V and 7 bases from J, the junction contained 17 bases not matched to a gene. The chain's CDR3 is CASSLGTSGLPFKGGELFF. The CDR3 bases are TGTGCCAGTAGTCTTGGGACTAGCGGGTTGCCCTTCAAAGGCGGGGAGCTGTTTTTT.

This chain's CDR3 is CSARPTGDTQYF. CDR3 nucleotides: TGCAGTGCTAGGCCTACAGGGGATACGCAGTATTTT. The chain carries TRBV20-1 and TRBJ2-3, with D possibly TRBD1 on 6 matching bases. CDR1 and CDR2 from the germline V gene are DFQATT and SNEGSKA (reference sequence). Deletions cut 3 bases from V and 6 bases from J, with 10 bases between. This CDR3 spans 12 amino acids.

This chain uses TRBV28 with TRBJ2-2, with TRBD2 identical over 8 bases. Germline V CDR1 and CDR2: MDHEN, SYDVKM. The CDR3 consists of 16 residues. J lost 0 bases, V lost 2 bases, and 2 bases had no gene match. The CDR3, as DNA: TGTGCCAGCAGTTTACGAGCGGGAGCGAACACCGGGGAGCTGTTTTTT. Encoded protein: CASSLRAGANTGELFF.

The J gene is TRBJ1-2, the V gene TRBV19; TRBD1 might be the D (5 bases). The CDR3 runs 15 residues. Germline loops: CDR1 LNHDA, CDR2 SQIVND (reference sequence). Trimming removed 2 bases from V and 5 bases from J, with 15 bases in between. CDR3 in amino acids: CASSITGTGYYGYTF. The CDR3, as DNA: TGTGCCAGTAGTATAACCGGGACGGGATATTATGGCTACACCTTC.